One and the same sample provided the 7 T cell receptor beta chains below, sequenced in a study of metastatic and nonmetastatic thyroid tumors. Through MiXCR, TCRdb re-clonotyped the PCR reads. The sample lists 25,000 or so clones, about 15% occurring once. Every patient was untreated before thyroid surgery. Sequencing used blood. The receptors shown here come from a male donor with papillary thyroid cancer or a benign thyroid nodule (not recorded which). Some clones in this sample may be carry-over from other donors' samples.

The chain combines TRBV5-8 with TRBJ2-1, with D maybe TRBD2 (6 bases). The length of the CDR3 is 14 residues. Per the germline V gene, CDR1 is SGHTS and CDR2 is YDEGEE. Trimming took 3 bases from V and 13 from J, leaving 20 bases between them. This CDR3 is CASSCRSGVGDQFF. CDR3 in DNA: TGTGCCAGCAGCTGTCGCTCGGGAGTCGGTGATCAGTTCTTC.

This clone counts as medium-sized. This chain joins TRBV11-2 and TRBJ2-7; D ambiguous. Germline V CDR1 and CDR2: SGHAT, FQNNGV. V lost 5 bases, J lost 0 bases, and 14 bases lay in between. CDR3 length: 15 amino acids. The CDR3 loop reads CASSLSSRPSYEQYF. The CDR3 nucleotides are TGTGCCAGCAGCCTATCCTCTCGCCCCTCCTACGAGCAGTACTTC.

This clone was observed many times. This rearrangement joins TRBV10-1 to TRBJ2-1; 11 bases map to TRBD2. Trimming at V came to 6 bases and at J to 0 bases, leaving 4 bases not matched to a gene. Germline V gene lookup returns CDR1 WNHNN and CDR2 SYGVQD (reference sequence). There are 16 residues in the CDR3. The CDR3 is CASSTTSGSSYNEQFF. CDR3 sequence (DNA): TGCGCCAGCAGCACTACTAGCGGGAGCTCCTACAATGAGCAGTTCTTC.

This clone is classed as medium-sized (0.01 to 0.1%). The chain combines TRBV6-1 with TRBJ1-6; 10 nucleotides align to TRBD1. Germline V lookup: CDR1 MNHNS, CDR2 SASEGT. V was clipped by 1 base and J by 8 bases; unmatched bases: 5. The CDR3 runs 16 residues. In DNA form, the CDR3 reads TGTGCCAGCAGTGAAGAGGGGGGGACAGGGGATTCACCCCTCCACTTT. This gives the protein CASSEEGGTGDSPLHF.

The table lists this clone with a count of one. CDR3 DNA sequence: TGTGCCAGCAGCTCGGTCACAGGGGGCGCGTACGGACGGGAGACCCAGTACTTC. Translated: CASSSVTGGAYGRETQYF. The chain joins TRBV11-2 to TRBJ2-7; 9 bases line up with TRBD1. The J call is doubtful: the DNA matches TRBJ2-5 better. Germline V CDR1 and CDR2: SGHAT, FQNNGV. This CDR3 is 18 amino acids long.

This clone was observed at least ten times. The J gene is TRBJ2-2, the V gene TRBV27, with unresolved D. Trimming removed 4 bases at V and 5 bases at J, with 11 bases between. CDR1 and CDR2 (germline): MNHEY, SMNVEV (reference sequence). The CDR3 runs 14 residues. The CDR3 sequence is CASSSSAGTGELFF. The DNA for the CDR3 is TGTGCCAGCAGTTCGAGTGCTGGGACCGGGGAGCTGTTTTTT.

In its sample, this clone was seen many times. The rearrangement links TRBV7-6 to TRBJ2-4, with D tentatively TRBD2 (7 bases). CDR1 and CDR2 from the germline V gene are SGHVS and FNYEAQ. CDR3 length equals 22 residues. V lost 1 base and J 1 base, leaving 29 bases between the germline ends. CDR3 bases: TGTGCCAGCAGCTTAGGGGCCCCGGGGGGCGATGGGGTTATAGAGGCCAAAAACATTCAGTACTTC. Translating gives CASSLGAPGGDGVIEAKNIQYF.